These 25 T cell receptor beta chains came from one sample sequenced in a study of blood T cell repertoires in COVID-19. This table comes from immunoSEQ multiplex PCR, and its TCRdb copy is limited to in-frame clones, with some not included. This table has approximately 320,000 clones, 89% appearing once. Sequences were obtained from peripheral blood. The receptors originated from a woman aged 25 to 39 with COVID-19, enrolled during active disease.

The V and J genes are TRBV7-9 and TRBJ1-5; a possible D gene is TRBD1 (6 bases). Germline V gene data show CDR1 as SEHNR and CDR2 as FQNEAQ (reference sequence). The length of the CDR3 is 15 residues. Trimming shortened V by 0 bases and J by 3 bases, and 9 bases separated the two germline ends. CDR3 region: CASSLAAGVNQPQHF. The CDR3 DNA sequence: TGTGCCAGCAGCTTAGCGGCAGGGGTCAATCAGCCCCAGCATTTT. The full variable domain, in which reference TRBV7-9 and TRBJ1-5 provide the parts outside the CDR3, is DTGVSQNPRHKITKRGQNVTFRCDPISEHNRLYWYRQTLGQGPEFLTYFQNEAQLEKSRLLSDRFSAERPKGSFSTLEIQRTEQGDSAMYLCASSLAAGVNQPQHFGDGTRLSIL.

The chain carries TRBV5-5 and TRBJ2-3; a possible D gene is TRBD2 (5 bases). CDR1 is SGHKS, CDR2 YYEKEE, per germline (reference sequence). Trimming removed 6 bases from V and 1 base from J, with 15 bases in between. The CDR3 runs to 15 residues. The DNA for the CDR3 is TGTGCCAGCACCACGGTGGGAGCGGGCACAGATACGCAGTATTTT. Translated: CASTTVGAGTDTQYF.

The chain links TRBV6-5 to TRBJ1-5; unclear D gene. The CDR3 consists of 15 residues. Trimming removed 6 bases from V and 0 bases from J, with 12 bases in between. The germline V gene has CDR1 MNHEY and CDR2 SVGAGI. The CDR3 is CASRPQSYSNQPQHF. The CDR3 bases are TGTGCCAGCAGGCCACAGAGTTATAGCAATCAGCCCCAGCATTTT.

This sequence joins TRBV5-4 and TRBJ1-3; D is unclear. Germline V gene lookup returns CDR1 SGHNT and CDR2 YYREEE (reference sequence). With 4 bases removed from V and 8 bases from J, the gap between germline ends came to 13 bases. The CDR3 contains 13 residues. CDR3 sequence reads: CASSRPGIDTIYF. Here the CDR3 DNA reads TGTGCCAGCAGCCGACCGGGGATAGACACCATATATTTT. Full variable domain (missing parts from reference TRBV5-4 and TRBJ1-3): ETGVTQSPTHLIKTRGQQVTLRCSSQSGHNTVSWYQQALGQGPQFIFQYYREEENGRGNFPPRFSGLQFPNYSSELNVNALELDDSALYLCASSRPGIDTIYFGEGSWLTVV.

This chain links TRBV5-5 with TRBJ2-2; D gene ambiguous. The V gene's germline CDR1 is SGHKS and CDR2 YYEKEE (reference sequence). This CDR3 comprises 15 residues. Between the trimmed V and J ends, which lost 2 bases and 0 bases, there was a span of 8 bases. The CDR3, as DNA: TGTGCCAGCAGCTTTTTGGCAGCGAACACCGGGGAGCTGTTTTTT. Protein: CASSFLAANTGELFF.

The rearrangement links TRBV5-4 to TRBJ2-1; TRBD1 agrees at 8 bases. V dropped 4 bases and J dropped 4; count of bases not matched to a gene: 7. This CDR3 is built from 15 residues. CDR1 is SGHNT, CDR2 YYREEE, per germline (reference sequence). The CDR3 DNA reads TGTGCCAGCAGCGCCCCAGGGGGCGCTTACAATGAGCAGTTCTTC. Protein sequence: CASSAPGGAYNEQFF.

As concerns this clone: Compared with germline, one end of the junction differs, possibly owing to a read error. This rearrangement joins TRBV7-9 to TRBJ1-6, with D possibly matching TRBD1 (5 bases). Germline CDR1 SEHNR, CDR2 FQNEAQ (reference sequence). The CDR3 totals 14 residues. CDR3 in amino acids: CASSLDSYNSPLHF. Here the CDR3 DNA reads TGTGCCAGCAGTTTAGACAGTTATAATTCACCCCTCCACTTT.

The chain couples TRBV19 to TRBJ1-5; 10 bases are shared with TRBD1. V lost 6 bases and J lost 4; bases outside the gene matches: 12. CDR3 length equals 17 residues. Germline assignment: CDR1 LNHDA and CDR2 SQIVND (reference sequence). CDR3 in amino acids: CASRSPQDRGRNQPQHF. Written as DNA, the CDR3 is TGTGCCAGTAGATCCCCACAAGACAGGGGGCGAAATCAGCCCCAGCATTTT.

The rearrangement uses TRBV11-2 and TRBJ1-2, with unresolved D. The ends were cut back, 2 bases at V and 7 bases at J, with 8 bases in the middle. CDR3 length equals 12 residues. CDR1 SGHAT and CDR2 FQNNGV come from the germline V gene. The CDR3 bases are TGTGCCAGCAGCTTAACAGTAGGTGGCTACACCTTC. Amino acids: CASSLTVGGYTF. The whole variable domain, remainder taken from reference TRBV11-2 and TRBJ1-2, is EAGVAQSPRYKIIEKRQSVAFWCNPISGHATLYWYQQILGQGPKLLIQFQNNGVVDDSQLPKDRFSAERLKGVDSTLKIQPAKLEDSAVYLCASSLTVGGYTFGSGTRLTVV.

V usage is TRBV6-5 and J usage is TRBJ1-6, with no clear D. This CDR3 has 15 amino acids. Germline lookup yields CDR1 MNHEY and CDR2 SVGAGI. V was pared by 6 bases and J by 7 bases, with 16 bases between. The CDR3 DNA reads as TGTGCCAGCAGCCTCACCCGAGGCGAAAATTCACCCCTCCACTTT. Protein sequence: CASSLTRGENSPLHF.

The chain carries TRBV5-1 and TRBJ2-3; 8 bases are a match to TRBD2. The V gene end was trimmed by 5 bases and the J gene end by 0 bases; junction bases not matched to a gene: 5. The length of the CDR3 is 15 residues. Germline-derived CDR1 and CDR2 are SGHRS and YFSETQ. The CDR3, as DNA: TGCGCCAGCAGTACAGCGGGGGTCAGCACAGATACGCAGTATTTT. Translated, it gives CASSTAGVSTDTQYF.

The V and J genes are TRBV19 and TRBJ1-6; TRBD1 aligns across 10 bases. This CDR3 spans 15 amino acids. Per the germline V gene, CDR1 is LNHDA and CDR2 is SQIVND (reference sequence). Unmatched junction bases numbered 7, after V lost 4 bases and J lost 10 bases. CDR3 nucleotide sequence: TGTGCCAGTAGTACCCTCGACAGGGGGCGATCACCCCTCCACTTT. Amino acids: CASSTLDRGRSPLHF.

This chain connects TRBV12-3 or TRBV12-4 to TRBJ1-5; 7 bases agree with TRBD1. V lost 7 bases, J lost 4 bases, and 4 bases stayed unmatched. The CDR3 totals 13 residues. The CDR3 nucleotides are TGTGCCAGCAACCCAGGGGGAAATCAGCCCCAGCATTTT. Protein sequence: CASNPGGNQPQHF.

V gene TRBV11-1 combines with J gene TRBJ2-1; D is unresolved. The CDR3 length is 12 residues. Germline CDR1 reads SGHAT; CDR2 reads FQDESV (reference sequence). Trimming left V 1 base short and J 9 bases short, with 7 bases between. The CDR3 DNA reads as TGTGCCAGCAGCTTAGATCGTGTTGAGCAGTTCTTC. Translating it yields CASSLDRVEQFF.

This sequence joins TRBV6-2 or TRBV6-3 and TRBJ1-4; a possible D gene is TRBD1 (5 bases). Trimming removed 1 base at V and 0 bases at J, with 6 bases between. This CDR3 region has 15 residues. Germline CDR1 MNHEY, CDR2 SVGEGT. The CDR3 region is CASSYLGATNEKLFF. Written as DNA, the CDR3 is TGTGCCAGCAGTTACTTAGGGGCAACTAATGAAAAACTGTTTTTT.

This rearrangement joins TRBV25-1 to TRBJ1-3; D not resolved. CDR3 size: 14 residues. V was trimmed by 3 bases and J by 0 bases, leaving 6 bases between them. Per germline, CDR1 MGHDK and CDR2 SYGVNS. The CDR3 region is CASSEWLSGNTIYF. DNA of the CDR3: TGTGCCAGCAGTGAGTGGCTCTCTGGAAACACCATATATTTT.

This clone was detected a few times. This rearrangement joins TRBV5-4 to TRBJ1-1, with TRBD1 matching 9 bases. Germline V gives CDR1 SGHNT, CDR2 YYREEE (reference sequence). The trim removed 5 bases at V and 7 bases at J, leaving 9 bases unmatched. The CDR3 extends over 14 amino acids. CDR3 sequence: CASSHFDRGIEAFF. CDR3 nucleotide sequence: TGTGCCAGCAGTCATTTCGACAGGGGGATTGAAGCTTTCTTT.

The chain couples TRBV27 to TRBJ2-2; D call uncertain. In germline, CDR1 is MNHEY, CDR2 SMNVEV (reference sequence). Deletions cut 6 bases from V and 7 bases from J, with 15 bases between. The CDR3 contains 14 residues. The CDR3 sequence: CASRPVGLGGELFF. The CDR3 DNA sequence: TGTGCCAGCAGGCCCGTCGGGTTGGGCGGGGAGCTGTTTTTT.

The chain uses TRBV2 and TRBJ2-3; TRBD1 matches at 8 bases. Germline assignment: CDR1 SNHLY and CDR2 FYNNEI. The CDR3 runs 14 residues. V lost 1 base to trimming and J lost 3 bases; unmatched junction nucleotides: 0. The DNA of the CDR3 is TGTGCCAGCAGTGAAGGACAGGGGACAGATACGCAGTATTTT. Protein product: CASSEGQGTDTQYF.

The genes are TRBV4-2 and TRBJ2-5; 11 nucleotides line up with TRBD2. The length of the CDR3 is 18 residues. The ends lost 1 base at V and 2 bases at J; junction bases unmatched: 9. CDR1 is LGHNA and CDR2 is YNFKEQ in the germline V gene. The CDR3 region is CASSQGGLAGGRQETQYF. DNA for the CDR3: TGTGCCAGCAGCCAAGGGGGTCTAGCGGGGGGAAGACAAGAGACCCAGTACTTC.

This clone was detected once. CDR3 residues: CASRQPSPPTEAFF. Written as DNA, the CDR3 is TGTGCCAGCAGACAACCATCGCCCCCAACTGAAGCTTTCTTT. The chain joins TRBV27 to TRBJ1-1; the D is unclear. V dropped 6 bases and J dropped 5 bases, with 16 bases sitting between them. Germline-derived CDR1 and CDR2 are MNHEY and SMNVEV (reference sequence). The length of the CDR3 is 14 residues.

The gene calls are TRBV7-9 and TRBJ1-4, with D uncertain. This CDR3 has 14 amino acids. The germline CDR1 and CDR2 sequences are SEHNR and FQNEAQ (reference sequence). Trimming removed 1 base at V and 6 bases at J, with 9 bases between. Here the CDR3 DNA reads TGTGCCAGCAGCTTAGGGACGGAGGATGAAAAACTGTTTTTT. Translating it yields CASSLGTEDEKLFF.

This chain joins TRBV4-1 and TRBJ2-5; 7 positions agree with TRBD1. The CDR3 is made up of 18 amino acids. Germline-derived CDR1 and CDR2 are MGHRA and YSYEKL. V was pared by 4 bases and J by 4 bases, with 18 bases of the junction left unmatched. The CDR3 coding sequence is TGCGCCAGCAGCCCCCGACAGGGCTCTCCCTCGGTTCCAGAGACCCAGTACTTC. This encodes CASSPRQGSPSVPETQYF.

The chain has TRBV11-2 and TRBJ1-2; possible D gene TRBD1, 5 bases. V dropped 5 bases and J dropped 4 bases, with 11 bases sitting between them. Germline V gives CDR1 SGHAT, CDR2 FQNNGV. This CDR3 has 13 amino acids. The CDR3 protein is CASSPQGGYGYTF. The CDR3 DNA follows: TGTGCCAGCAGCCCCCAGGGAGGCTATGGCTACACCTTC.

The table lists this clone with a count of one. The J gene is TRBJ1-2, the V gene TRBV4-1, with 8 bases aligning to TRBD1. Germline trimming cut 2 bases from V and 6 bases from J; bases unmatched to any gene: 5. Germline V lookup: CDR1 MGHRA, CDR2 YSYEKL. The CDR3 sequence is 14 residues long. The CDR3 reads CASSQRTGFDGYTF. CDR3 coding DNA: TGCGCCAGCAGCCAACGGACAGGGTTCGATGGCTACACCTTC.